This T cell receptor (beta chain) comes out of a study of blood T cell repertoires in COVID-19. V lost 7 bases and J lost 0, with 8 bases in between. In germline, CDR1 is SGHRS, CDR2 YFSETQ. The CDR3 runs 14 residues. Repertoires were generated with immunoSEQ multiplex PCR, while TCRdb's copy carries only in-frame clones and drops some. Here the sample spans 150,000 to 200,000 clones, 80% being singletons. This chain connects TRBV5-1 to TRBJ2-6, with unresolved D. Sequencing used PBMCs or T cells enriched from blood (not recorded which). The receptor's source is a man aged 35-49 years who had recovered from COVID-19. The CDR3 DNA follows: TGCGCCAGCGCCGAGGCCTCTGGGGCCAACGTCCTGACTTTC. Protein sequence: CASAEASGANVLTF. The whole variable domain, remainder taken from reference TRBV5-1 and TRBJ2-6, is KAGVTQTPRYLIKTRGQQVTLSCSPISGHRSVSWYQQTPGQGLQFLFEYFSETQRNKGNFPGRFSGRQFSNSRSEMNVSTLELGDSALYLCASAEASGANVLTFGAGSRLTVL.